Listed below are T cell receptor beta chains from one sample, sequenced in a study of T cells in Graves' hyperthyroidism and ophthalmopathy. TCRdb called the multiplex PCR reads again in MiXCR, with one record for every CDR3 protein. Of fewer than 400,000 distinct CDR3 sequences in the sample, roughly 17% are singletons; the top ten hold around a third. The sample was blood. These receptors all stem from a man aged 30 to 45 with Graves' hyperthyroidism. Both conserved end residues are part of each CDR3. A D gene is named only where the DNA matches it firmly. The size of a clone is reported for some rows only, either as once, few or many, or as a class for expanded clones.

d_call cdr3_length j_call clone_size v_call cdr3_nt cdr3_aa
TRBD1 14 TRBJ2-7 many TRBV6-1 TGTGCCAGCAGTACCGGACAGGGCCCCTACGAGCAGTACTTC CASSTGQGPYEQYF
. 15 TRBJ1-5 . TRBV20-1 TGCAGTGCTAGAGGGGCAGTAAGAAGCAATCAGCCCCAGCATTTT CSARGAVRSNQPQHF
TRBD2 18 TRBJ2-3 few TRBV9 TGTGCCAGCAGCGTAGACGGTAGGCTAGCGGGTACCACAGATACGCAGTATTTT CASSVDGRLAGTTDTQYF
TRBD2 18 TRBJ2-2 many TRBV7-3 TGTGCCAGCAGCCCCCATGGGACTAGCGGGAGCAGGAGCGGGGAGCTGTTTTTT CASSPHGTSGSRSGELFF
TRBD1 16 TRBJ2-4 . TRBV27 TGTGCCAGCAGTCCACTCGACAGGGCAGCCAAAAACATTCAGTACTTC CASSPLDRAAKNIQYF
TRBD1 16 TRBJ1-2 once TRBV11-3 TGTGCCAGCAGCTTAGCCCCCAGGGACAGGGTATATGGCTTCACCTTC CASSLAPRDRVYGFTF
. 12 TRBJ2-1 many TRBV20-1 TGCAGTGCTACCCTCGAGTACAATGAGCAGTTCTTC CSATLEYNEQFF
. 15 TRBJ2-3 many TRBV20-1 TGCAGTGCTAGATCCCGCCGGGCCTCGGGGGATACGCAGTATTTT CSARSRRASGDTQYF
TRBD1 15 TRBJ1-2 many TRBV7-9 TGTGCCAGCAGGCCTGGGACAGGGGGTAACTATGGCTACACCTTC CASRPGTGGNYGYTF
. 15 TRBJ1-6 many TRBV6-1 TGTGCCAGCAGGGCCACCCGGGACCGTAATTCACCCCTCCACTTT CASRATRDRNSPLHF
. 13 TRBJ2-2 many TRBV6-1 TGTGCCAGCAGCTCAGGGTGGACCGGGGAGCTGTTTTTT CASSSGWTGELFF
TRBD2 16 TRBJ2-5 few TRBV6-1 TGTGCCAGCAGTACACTGGGACTAGCGGGAGTGGAGACCCAGTACTTC CASSTLGLAGVETQYF
TRBD1 14 TRBJ1-2 many TRBV3-1 TGTGCCAGCAGCCGGACAGGGGGCGACTATGGCTACACCTTC CASSRTGGDYGYTF
. 13 TRBJ1-4 many TRBV28 TGTGCCAGCAATGAGGGGGGCTGGGAAAAACTGTTTTTT CASNEGGWEKLFF
TRBD2 16 TRBJ2-1 many TRBV6-2/TRBV6-3 TGTGCCAGCAGTCGAATCCAGCGGGAGTGGGACAATGAGCAGTTCTTC CASSRIQREWDNEQFF
TRBD1 16 TRBJ1-5 many TRBV5-1 TGCGCCAGCAGCTTGGGGACAGGGGGTAGCAATCAGCCCCAGCATTTT CASSLGTGGSNQPQHF
TRBD2 15 TRBJ2-1 many TRBV3-1 TGTGCCAGCACCATGGGGACTAGCGGTTACAATGAGCAGTTCTTC CASTMGTSGYNEQFF
. 14 TRBJ1-4 . TRBV27 TGTGCCAGCAGTCACGGGTATACTAATGAAAAACTGTTTTTT CASSHGYTNEKLFF
. 12 TRBJ1-1 . TRBV29-1 TGCAGCGTTTCGGTCCAGAACACTGAAGCTTTCTTT CSVSVQNTEAFF
. 17 TRBJ2-7 many TRBV9 TGTGCCAGCAGCGTAAATTTGGGTCGGGGTAGCTCCTACGAGCAGTACTTC CASSVNLGRGSSYEQYF
. 13 TRBJ2-1 many TRBV20-1 TGCAGTGCTAGTTATCGGCCCTACAATGAGCAGTTCTTC CSASYRPYNEQFF
. 12 TRBJ1-4 many TRBV12-3/TRBV12-4 TGTGCCAGCAGTACAGGTTATGAAAAACTGTTTTTT CASSTGYEKLFF
. 17 TRBJ1-2 few TRBV18 TGTGCCAGCTCACCCTCTACCCAGACTCTTGCTGGGGATGGCTACACCTTC CASSPSTQTLAGDGYTF
. 11 TRBJ2-7 . TRBV7-2 TGTGCCAGCCGCCGGGGCCTAGAGCAGTACTTC CASRRGLEQYF
TRBD2 15 TRBJ2-1 . TRBV20-1 TGCAGTGCAGATACTAGGACTAGCGGGAGAAATGAGCAGTTCTTC CSADTRTSGRNEQFF
. 14 TRBJ2-7 few TRBV4-1 TGCGCCAGCAGCCACCCGGATGGGCTATACGAGCAGTACTTC CASSHPDGLYEQYF
. 15 TRBJ1-1 many TRBV5-1 TGCGCCAGCAGCCGGGATTGGGAGGCCTACACTGAAGCTTTCTTT CASSRDWEAYTEAFF
. 16 TRBJ1-6 . TRBV12-3/TRBV12-4 TGTGCCAGCAGTCCCCGCGGTTTGAGAACCGGGTCACCCCTCCACTTT CASSPRGLRTGSPLHF
TRBD2 16 TRBJ2-7 many TRBV5-1 TGCGCCAGCAGCACGTCGGGGGGGACGGGCTCCTACGAGCAGTACTTC CASSTSGGTGSYEQYF
. 16 TRBJ2-2 few TRBV2 TGTGCCAGCACCTCTTTGGGAGGAAGGGACACCGGGGAGCTGTTTTTT CASTSLGGRDTGELFF
. 13 TRBJ1-1 many TRBV9 TGTGCCAGCAGCGTCGACACGAACACTGAAGCTTTCTTT CASSVDTNTEAFF
. 12 TRBJ2-7 many TRBV30 TGTGCCTGGAGTGTTGGGGGGTACGAGCAGTACTTC CAWSVGGYEQYF
. 16 TRBJ2-1 . TRBV20-1 TGCAGTGCTAGACTCGATTTAGCGAGATCCCACAATGAGCAGTTCTTC CSARLDLARSHNEQFF
. 14 TRBJ2-5 . TRBV10-3 TGTGCCATCAGTGAGAACGACAGAGGAGAGACCCAGTACTTC CAISENDRGETQYF
. 15 TRBJ2-1 few TRBV6-6 TGTGCCAGCAGTTACTCCCGGAGCTTATACAATGAGCAGTTCTTC CASSYSRSLYNEQFF
. 13 TRBJ1-3 many TRBV27 TGTGCCAGCAGTTTACTCCCCGGAAACACCATATATTTT CASSLLPGNTIYF
. 15 TRBJ2-2 many TRBV2 TGTGCCAGCAGTTCGTACGGGGAGACGGGCGGGGAGCTGTTTTTT CASSSYGETGGELFF
. 17 TRBJ2-2 . TRBV5-8 TGTGCCAGCAGCTTGGGTGCTAGCTATTCGAACACCGGGGAGCTGTTTTTT CASSLGASYSNTGELFF
. 13 TRBJ1-4 . TRBV19 TGTGCCAGTAGCTACCAACTAAATGAAAAACTGTTTTTT CASSYQLNEKLFF
. 16 TRBJ2-1 many TRBV2 TGTGCCAGCATGCGGGACGTCTGGATACCATACAATGAGCAGTTCTTC CASMRDVWIPYNEQFF
. 13 TRBJ1-2 . TRBV6-2/TRBV6-3 TGTGCCAGCACCCAAGGGCACCCCTATGGCTACACCTTC CASTQGHPYGYTF
. 11 TRBJ2-7 many TRBV10-3 TGTGCCATCAGATACACGGGGGAGCAGTACTTC CAIRYTGEQYF
. 14 TRBJ1-1 . TRBV6-1 TGTGCCAGCAGGTTCGGGGGAAGAAACTCTGAAGCTTTCTTT CASRFGGRNSEAFF
. 14 TRBJ2-5 . TRBV7-9 TGTGCCAGCAGCTCACCACCGTCGGGAGAGACCCAGTACTTC CASSSPPSGETQYF
TRBD1 15 TRBJ2-7 many TRBV28 TGTGCCAGCAGTTTGCCGGGACAGGGCAAGTACGAGCAGTACTTC CASSLPGQGKYEQYF
. 14 TRBJ1-5 few TRBV20-1 TGCAGTGCTAGGTTGGGTGCAAGCAATCAGCCCCAGCATTTT CSARLGASNQPQHF
. 15 TRBJ2-3 . TRBV15 TGTGCCACCAGCATTCCCAGGGCGGTGACGGATACGCAGTATTTT CATSIPRAVTDTQYF
. 13 TRBJ2-7 many TRBV12-3/TRBV12-4 TGTGCCAGCTCCTCCGGGACTGACTACGAGCAGTACTTC CASSSGTDYEQYF
. 14 TRBJ1-1 many TRBV18 TGTGCCAGCTCACCAGGCCCTGGTTACACTGAAGCTTTCTTT CASSPGPGYTEAFF
. 15 TRBJ1-1 few TRBV28 TGTGCCAGCAGTTTGGGGGGGACGCAGAACACTGAAGCTTTCTTT CASSLGGTQNTEAFF
. 12 TRBJ1-5 few TRBV24-1 TGTGCCACCAGTGACCCCAATAAGCCCCAGCATTTT CATSDPNKPQHF
TRBD2 15 TRBJ2-3 few TRBV20-1 TGCAGTGCTAGTGTCGGGACTAGCGGCACAGATACGCAGTATTTT CSASVGTSGTDTQYF
. 15 TRBJ1-2 many TRBV3-1 TGTGCCAGCAGCCAAGGGCGGGGAGGGAAATATGGCTACACCTTC CASSQGRGGKYGYTF